The 30 T cell receptor beta chains below were found in one sample sequenced in a study of metastatic and nonmetastatic thyroid tumors. Via MiXCR, TCRdb re-called the PCR reads. The sample includes roughly 90,000 clones, 15% of them seen just once. No treatment of any kind had been given to any patient before thyroid surgery. Sequenced: blood. The receptors stem from a female donor with papillary thyroid cancer or a benign thyroid nodule (not recorded which). Some clones in this sample may be carry-over from other donors' samples.

V gene TRBV4-2 combines with J gene TRBJ1-4; 9 positions agree with TRBD1. This CDR3 comprises 16 residues. Trimming at V came to 6 bases and at J to 11 bases, leaving 16 bases not matched to a gene. Germline values: CDR1 LGHNA, CDR2 YNFKEQ. The CDR3: CASSPSRDREEWKLFF. CDR3 nucleotide sequence: TGTGCCAGCAGTCCATCCCGGGACAGGGAAGAGTGGAAACTGTTTTTT.

Concerning this clone itself: With a much larger clone just one base away, this may be a read error. The chain carries TRBV10-2 and TRBJ2-1; D perhaps matches TRBD1 (6 bases). Looked up from germline, CDR1 is WSHSY and CDR2 is SAAADI. CDR3 length: 13 residues. The CDR3 bases are TGCTCCAGCAGCTACACAGGGTATAATGAGCAGTTCTTC. Translated, it gives CSSSYTGYNEQFF.

This clone was seen more than once but under ten times. CDR3 in amino acids: CASSSTRETSGGSTDTQYF. The CDR3, as DNA: TGTGCCAGCAGCTCAACCAGGGAAACTAGCGGGGGTAGCACAGATACGCAGTATTTT. The rearrangement links TRBV7-1 to TRBJ2-3; TRBD2 agrees at 11 bases. TRBV7-1 counts as an open reading frame of uncertain function. After removal of 2 bases from V and 0 bases from J, the junction contained 10 bases not matched to a gene. The CDR3 contains 19 residues.

This clone was picked up one time. J is TRBJ1-2 and V is TRBV5-6; TRBD1 might be the D (5 bases). The CDR3 contains 14 residues. Germline CDR1 SGHDT, CDR2 YYEEEE. Trimming pared 1 base from V and 2 bases from J, leaving 9 bases between. The CDR3 sequence: CASSLTGRNYGYTF. CDR3 in DNA: TGTGCCAGCAGCTTGACGGGACGAAACTATGGCTACACCTTC.

On this clone itself: This may arise from a read error, as a much more abundant clone is one base away. The CDR3 nucleotides are TGTGCCAGCAGATTGGGGGAGGTCCGGAGGCTGCGGACTGAAGCTTTCTTT. Its protein product is CASRLGEVRRLRTEAFF. The J gene is TRBJ1-1, the V gene TRBV5-6; D may be TRBD1 (5 bases). The CDR3 is 17 amino acids. In germline, CDR1 is SGHDT, CDR2 YYEEEE.

This clone came up many times. Written as DNA, the CDR3 is TGTGCCAGCAGTTTCCGGGACAGGGGTTACTATGGCTACACCTTC. Protein sequence: CASSFRDRGYYGYTF. The chain carries TRBV28 and TRBJ1-2; 10 nucleotides line up with TRBD1. The CDR3 consists of 15 residues. Germline V lookup: CDR1 MDHEN, CDR2 SYDVKM. The J segment lost 3 bases and the V segment lost 3 bases, leaving 4 bases of the junction unmatched.

A note on this clone: The junction shows a germline mismatch at one end, possibly a read error. This sequence joins TRBV9 and TRBJ1-1; the D gene is possibly TRBD1 (6 bases). Germline CDR1 and CDR2: SGDLS and YYNGEE. CDR3 length: 15 amino acids. The CDR3 here is CASSGGLGGDTEALF. CDR3 coding DNA: TGTGCCAGCAGCGGGGGTCTGGGGGGCGACACTGAAGCTCTCTTT.

This clone was seen ten or more times. The chain employs TRBV19 and TRBJ1-1; tentatively, D is TRBD1 (6 bases). Trimming took 7 bases from V and 6 from J, leaving 21 bases between them. The CDR3 spans 15 residues. CDR1 and CDR2 (germline): LNHDA, SQIVND (reference sequence). The CDR3 region is CASTIMVGGRAEAFF. CDR3 DNA: TGTGCCAGTACCATTATGGTAGGGGGGCGTGCTGAAGCTTTCTTT.

Many counts were recorded for this clone. The rearrangement joins TRBV7-8 to TRBJ2-6; maybe TRBD2 (6 bases). Trimming left V 5 bases short and J 0 bases short, with 17 bases between. Germline V gene lookup returns CDR1 SGHVS and CDR2 FQNEAQ. The CDR3 is 18 residues long. The DNA for the CDR3 is TGTGCCAGCAGCCGCACGGGACTCGATTTCTCTGGGGCCAACGTCCTGACTTTC. Amino acids: CASSRTGLDFSGANVLTF.

The sample holds many counts of this clone. The CDR3: CASSDGTGGETQYF. The CDR3 DNA follows: TGTGCCAGCAGTGACGGGACAGGGGGAGAGACCCAGTACTTC. V gene TRBV2 combines with J gene TRBJ2-5; 11 positions agree with TRBD1. Germline V gene data show CDR1 as SNHLY and CDR2 as FYNNEI. V trimming: 3 bases; J trimming: 4 bases; junction bases outside the gene matches: 1. The CDR3 contains 14 residues.

This clone was counted many times. J is TRBJ2-7 and V is TRBV19; a weak D match, TRBD1 (6 bases). This CDR3 is built from 14 residues. Trimming removed 6 bases at V and 2 bases at J, with 14 bases between. In germline, CDR1 is LNHDA, CDR2 SQIVND (reference sequence). This chain's CDR3 is CASSPTGPPYEQYF. CDR3 nucleotide sequence: TGTGCCAGTAGCCCGACAGGCCCACCCTACGAGCAGTACTTC.

In its sample, this clone was seen many times. This chain uses TRBV20-1 with TRBJ2-1; 9 bases agree with TRBD2. With V trimmed by 0 bases and J by 4 bases, 7 bases remained unmatched. The germline CDR1 and CDR2 sequences are DFQATT and SNEGSKA (reference sequence). The length of the CDR3 is 16 residues. CDR3 DNA sequence: TGCAGTGCTAGAGATGTTATAGCGGGGGATTACAATGAGCAGTTCTTC. Amino acid sequence: CSARDVIAGDYNEQFF.

For this clone: A much more abundant neighbour one base away suggests this may be a read error. V is TRBV24-1 and J is TRBJ2-3, with D tentatively TRBD1 or TRBD2 (5 bases each). CDR3 length: 17 residues. V was clipped by 0 bases and J by 2 bases, with 14 bases between them. Per germline, CDR1 KGHDR and CDR2 SFDVKD. The CDR3 region is CATSDLLWDGSTDTQYF. The CDR3 bases are TGTGCCACCAGTGATTTGCTTTGGGACGGATCCACAGATACGCAGTATTTT.

This clone occurred many times. The chain uses TRBV6-2 or TRBV6-3 and TRBJ2-2, with D perhaps TRBD1 (6 bases). The CDR3 has 13 residues. Trimming left V 5 bases short and J 5 bases short, with 9 bases between. From germline, CDR1 is MNHEY and CDR2 SVGEGT. CDR3 nucleotides: TGTGCCAGCAGTACACAGGGTACCGGGGAGCTGTTTTTT. Protein sequence: CASSTQGTGELFF.

There are many counts of this clone. The genes are TRBV27 and TRBJ1-2; D may be TRBD1 (6 bases). The length of the CDR3 is 12 residues. The V end lost 5 bases, the J end lost 8 bases, and 12 bases lay between the germline ends. Germline V lookup: CDR1 MNHEY, CDR2 SMNVEV (reference sequence). CDR3 residues: CASSEQGRGYTF. CDR3 sequence (DNA): TGTGCCAGCAGTGAGCAGGGGAGGGGCTACACCTTC.

This clone was seen many times. The V gene is TRBV7-9, the J gene TRBJ1-1; possibly TRBD1 for D (6 bases). V was cut by 3 bases and J by 2 bases, with 13 bases left in between. The CDR3 is 15 residues long. Germline V gene sequence: CDR1 SEHNR, CDR2 FQNEAQ (reference sequence). The CDR3 DNA follows: TGTGCCAGCAGCTTCTTGGGACATGAAAACACTGAAGCTTTCTTT. Its translation is CASSFLGHENTEAFF.

This clone was found many times. This chain joins TRBV7-8 and TRBJ1-2, with D tentatively TRBD1 (5 bases). Trimming removed 3 bases from V and 3 bases from J, with 11 bases in between. The germline V gene has CDR1 SGHVS and CDR2 FQNEAQ. The length of the CDR3 is 14 residues. Here the CDR3 DNA reads TGTGCCAGCAGCTTCAGTGGGGCCCACTATGGCTACACCTTC. This translates into CASSFSGAHYGYTF. Using reference TRBV7-8 and TRBJ1-2 for the parts outside the CDR3, the full variable domain is GAGVSQSPRYKVAKRGQDVALRCDPISGHVSLFWYQQALGQGPEFLTYFQNEAQLDKSGLPSDRFFAERPEGSVSTLKIQRTQQEDSAVYLCASSFSGAHYGYTFGSGTRLTVV.

This clone was seen repeatedly, ten times or more. The chain uses TRBV2 and TRBJ2-5; 8 positions match TRBD2. The CDR3 has 14 residues. Germline values: CDR1 SNHLY, CDR2 FYNNEI. The V and J ends lost 9 bases and 4 bases, in that order; junction bases with no gene match: 10. Written as DNA, the CDR3 is TGTGCCAGTACCCGGGGGGGCGGGGGAGAGACCCAGTACTTC. Its protein product is CASTRGGGGETQYF.

This clone has ten or more counts. The rearrangement links TRBV19 to TRBJ2-5, with 11 bases fitting TRBD1. CDR1 and CDR2 from the germline V gene are LNHDA and SQIVND (reference sequence). The J segment lost 2 bases and the V segment lost 9 bases, leaving 8 bases of the junction unmatched. The length of the CDR3 is 15 residues. The CDR3 sequence is CASTGGTGGQETQYF. In DNA, the CDR3 is TGTGCCAGCACCGGCGGGACAGGGGGACAAGAGACCCAGTACTTC.

This clone appeared a few times. A much larger clonotype is one base distant, so this may be a read error. The chain has TRBV29-1 and TRBJ2-2, with 8 nucleotides matching TRBD1. The V segment lost 6 bases and the J segment 6 bases; nucleotides outside the gene matches: 6. Germline loops: CDR1 SQVTM, CDR2 ANQGSEA. CDR3 length equals 13 residues. CDR3 sequence: CSVRQGLSGELFF. The DNA of the CDR3 is TGCAGCGTACGACAGGGGCTCTCCGGGGAGCTGTTTTTT.

This clone was detected ten times or more. The chain combines TRBV28 with TRBJ1-1, with D maybe TRBD1 (6 bases). Germline V gives CDR1 MDHEN, CDR2 SYDVKM. The CDR3 runs to 12 residues. CDR3 in DNA: TGTGGGTCCGGGGGCTCGAACACTGAAGCTTTCTTT. Translating it yields CGSGGSNTEAFF.

This clone was counted ten times or more. The CDR3 region is CASTYRGRGTEAFF. The CDR3, as DNA: TGTGCCAGCACCTACAGGGGGCGAGGCACTGAAGCTTTCTTT. The chain employs TRBV6-1 and TRBJ1-1, with 9 bases aligning to TRBD1. CDR1 and CDR2 from the germline V gene are MNHNS and SASEGT. Trimming at V came to 7 bases and at J to 4 bases, leaving 7 bases not matched to a gene. CDR3 length: 14 residues.

This clone was observed at least ten times. For the CDR3, the DNA is TGTGCCAGCACTTCCGCTTGGGGACAGGGTTACACTGAAGCTTTCTTT. This encodes CASTSAWGQGYTEAFF. The V gene is TRBV6-1, the J gene TRBJ1-1, with 9 bases aligning to TRBD1. Germline values: CDR1 MNHNS, CDR2 SASEGT. CDR3 length equals 16 residues. V lost 7 bases to trimming and J lost 3 bases; unmatched junction nucleotides: 12.

The V gene is TRBV7-2, the J gene TRBJ2-5; no clear D gene. V dropped 7 bases and J dropped 1 base, with 10 bases sitting between them. The CDR3 contains 13 residues. Germline V lookup: CDR1 SGHTA, CDR2 FQGNSA. DNA for the CDR3: TGTGCCAGCACCCCGCGCGGCCAAGAGACCCAGTACTTC. Encoded protein: CASTPRGQETQYF.

This clone was detected many times. The chain is built from TRBV28 and TRBJ2-7; D might be TRBD2 (6 bases). Trimming left V 6 bases short and J 1 base short, with 16 bases between. The CDR3 consists of 15 residues. CDR1 and CDR2 from the germline V gene are MDHEN and SYDVKM. CDR3: CASSGGVKISYEQYF. The CDR3 DNA reads as TGTGCCAGCAGCGGCGGGGTAAAAATTTCCTACGAGCAGTACTTC.

This clone has ten or more counts. The chain has TRBV5-1 and TRBJ2-3, with TRBD1 matching 8 bases. With 1 base clipped from V and 2 bases from J, the junction kept 3 bases outside the gene matches. This CDR3 is 15 amino acids long. Germline V lookup: CDR1 SGHRS, CDR2 YFSETQ. This CDR3 reads CASSLRDRNTDTQYF. The DNA of the CDR3 is TGCGCCAGCAGCTTGCGGGACAGGAACACAGATACGCAGTATTTT.

Concerning this clone: With a much larger clone just one base away, this may be a read error. V is TRBV19 and J is TRBJ1-5; the match to TRBD1 covers 9 bases. CDR3 length: 16 residues. The V and J ends lost 4 bases and 1 base, in that order; junction bases with no gene match: 5. The germline gives CDR1 LNHDA, CDR2 SQIVND (reference sequence). The CDR3 sequence is CASSKVDRGSNQPQHF. CDR3 DNA sequence: TGTGCCAGTAGTAAAGTAGACAGGGGGAGCAATCAGCCCCAGCATTTT.

With respect to this clone: Mismatch with germline at one junction end may stem from a read error. The rearrangement uses TRBV7-9 and TRBJ2-1; 9 positions match TRBD2. The CDR3 spans 14 residues. CDR1 SEHNR and CDR2 FQNEAQ come from the germline V gene (reference sequence). The CDR3, as DNA: TGTGCCAGGAGCTTGCGGGGGGGAATCAATGAGGAGTTCTTC. Amino acids: CARSLRGGINEEFF.

In its sample, this clone was seen many times. V is TRBV30 and J is TRBJ1-1; TRBD1 agrees at 7 bases. Germline CDR1 GTSNPN, CDR2 SVGIG (reference sequence). Trimming removed 1 base from V and 2 bases from J; junction bases left unmatched: 7. This CDR3 region has 15 residues. CDR3 bases: TGTGCCTGGAGTGCCTTGGGACAGATAAACACTGAAGCTTTCTTT. It is translated as CAWSALGQINTEAFF.

This clone showed up just a few times. V is TRBV5-6 and J is TRBJ1-1, with D tentatively TRBD1 (6 bases). Trimming removed 4 bases from V and 4 bases from J, with 17 bases in between. Per germline, CDR1 SGHDT and CDR2 YYEEEE. CDR3 length: 15 amino acids. CDR3 residues: CASSRGFEGGTEAFF. Written as DNA, the CDR3 is TGTGCCAGCAGCCGAGGGTTTGAAGGGGGCACTGAAGCTTTCTTT.